The rows below give T cell receptor beta chains drawn from one sample of a study of blood T cell repertoires in COVID-19. The protocol was immunoSEQ multiplex PCR, while the TCRdb copy is restricted to in-frame clones and leaves out a portion. The profile shows about 240,000 clones, approximately 86% of them singletons. The specimen was peripheral blood. These receptors were taken from a man aged 55 to 70 who had recovered from COVID-19. Both conserved end residues are part of each CDR3. The order of the fields is D gene, V gene, CDR3 length, J gene, clone size, CDR3 protein, CDR3 DNA. The D gene is left open where the match is weak. Some rows have no size entry. The others give once, few or many, or a class for an expanded clone.

TRBD1	TRBV2	15	TRBJ1-4	many	CASSTRDSTNEKLFF	TGTGCCAGCAGTACCCGGGACAGCACTAATGAAAAACTGTTTTTT
.	TRBV7-2	14	TRBJ1-2	few	CASSLRAGVQGYTF	TGTGCCAGCAGCTTAAGGGCAGGGGTTCAGGGCTACACCTTC
TRBD1	TRBV5-8	15	TRBJ1-1	.	CASSILGTGVTEAFF	TGTGCCAGCAGCATACTAGGGACAGGGGTCACTGAAGCTTTCTTT
TRBD1	TRBV6-5	14	TRBJ2-2	.	CASSRQGNTGELFF	TGTGCCAGCAGTCGACAGGGGAACACCGGGGAGCTGTTTTTT
.	TRBV27	17	TRBJ2-2	.	CASSFWAPGVDTGELFF	TGTGCCAGCAGTTTCTGGGCGCCCGGTGTGGACACCGGGGAGCTGTTTTTT
TRBD2	TRBV12-3/TRBV12-4	12	TRBJ2-5	few	CASSFQRGTQYF	TGTGCCAGCAGTTTTCAGCGGGGGACCCAGTACTTC
.	TRBV5-4	13	TRBJ2-7	once	CASSLGQHYEQYF	TGTGCCAGCAGCTTGGGACAGCACTACGAGCAGTACTTC
.	TRBV30	12	TRBJ1-3	.	CAWSSRGNTIYF	TGTGCCTGGAGCTCGAGGGGAAACACCATATATTTT
.	TRBV11-2	15	TRBJ1-2	.	CASSRLEAANYGYTF	TGTGCCAGCAGCCGATTGGAGGCGGCTAACTATGGCTACACCTTC
.	TRBV19	14	TRBJ1-1	.	CASKDWGEITEAFF	TGTGCCAGTAAGGATTGGGGCGAGATAACTGAAGCTTTCTTT
.	TRBV9	12	TRBJ2-2	.	CASSLRTGELFF	TGTGCCAGCAGCCTACGAACCGGGGAGCTGTTTTTT
TRBD2	TRBV9	14	TRBJ2-1	.	CASSAGLAGNEQFF	TGTGCCAGCAGCGCGGGACTAGCGGGCAATGAGCAGTTCTTC
TRBD1	TRBV24-1	13	TRBJ2-3	.	CATDRGGTDTQYF	TGTGCCACAGACAGGGGGGGCACAGATACGCAGTATTTT
TRBD1	TRBV11-3	16	TRBJ2-5	.	CASSSRETGVRETQYF	TGTGCCAGCAGCTCAAGAGAGACAGGGGTACGAGAGACCCAGTACTTC
.	TRBV24-1	14	TRBJ1-4	.	CATSDGQGMEKLFF	TGTGCCACCAGTGATGGGCAGGGAATGGAAAAACTGTTTTTT
TRBD1	TRBV24-1	17	TRBJ1-1	once	CATSDLVVWGQDFEAFF	TGTGCCACCAGTGATTTGGTAGTTTGGGGACAGGACTTTGAAGCTTTCTTT
.	TRBV6-5	15	TRBJ1-6	.	CASSYFPGIGSPLHF	TGTGCCAGCAGTTACTTTCCGGGGATAGGTTCACCCCTCCACTTT